A selection of T cell receptor beta chains follows, all from one sample in a study of blood T cell repertoires in COVID-19. Only in-frame clones appear in the TCRdb table, and some are missing; sequencing was by immunoSEQ multiplex PCR. The sample yields about 190,000 clones, more than 75% seen once. Sample: peripheral blood. These receptors all stem from a woman aged 60-70 years with COVID-19, enrolled during active disease. The CDR3 runs from the conserved cysteine through the conserved F or W. A D gene is named only where the DNA matches it firmly. Expanded clones are given a class, and other clones once, few, many or no size at all.

j_gene: TRBJ1-6; v_gene: TRBV4-1; d_gene: NA; abundance: NA; CDR3nt: TGCGCCAGCAGCCAAATAGCGGAGGGGTATAATTCACCCCTCCACTTT; CDR3aa: CASSQIAEGYNSPLHF
j_gene: TRBJ1-1; v_gene: TRBV28; d_gene: NA; abundance: NA; CDR3nt: TGTGCCAGCAGTCCTACTGGGGGCAGGACTGAAGCTTTCTTT; CDR3aa: CASSPTGGRTEAFF
j_gene: TRBJ2-2; v_gene: TRBV3-1/TRBV3-2; d_gene: TRBD1; abundance: once; CDR3nt: TGTGCCAGCAGCGCCAGGGGGCTGGAGGAGCTGTTTTTT; CDR3aa: CASSARGLEELFF
j_gene: TRBJ1-2; v_gene: TRBV6-5; d_gene: NA; abundance: once; CDR3nt: TGTGCCAGCAGGGAGATAGGAGGACCGTACTATGGCTACACCTTC; CDR3aa: CASREIGGPYYGYTF
j_gene: TRBJ1-1; v_gene: TRBV29-1; d_gene: TRBD1; abundance: once; CDR3nt: TGCAGCGGTCGGACAGGGCGGACTGAAGCTTTCTTT; CDR3aa: CSGRTGRTEAFF
j_gene: TRBJ2-7; v_gene: TRBV7-2; d_gene: TRBD1; abundance: once; CDR3nt: TGTGCCAGCAGGTCAAGACAGGGCTACGAGCAGTACTTC; CDR3aa: CASRSRQGYEQYF
j_gene: TRBJ2-4; v_gene: TRBV27; d_gene: NA; abundance: NA; CDR3nt: TGTGCCAGCAGTTCCCGGGCTGAGGGAAACATTCAGTACTTC; CDR3aa: CASSSRAEGNIQYF
j_gene: TRBJ1-6; v_gene: TRBV4-2; d_gene: TRBD1; abundance: few; CDR3nt: TGTGCCAGCAGCCAGACGATGGACAGGGGAGGCTCACCCCTCCACTTT; CDR3aa: CASSQTMDRGGSPLHF
j_gene: TRBJ2-2; v_gene: TRBV10-1; d_gene: TRBD2; abundance: NA; CDR3nt: TGCGCCAGCTGGTTAGCGGGAGGGATCAAGAACACCGGGGAGCTGTTTTTT; CDR3aa: CASWLAGGIKNTGELFF
j_gene: TRBJ1-4; v_gene: TRBV10-1; d_gene: NA; abundance: once; CDR3nt: TGCGCCAGCAGTGAGTCCGCGACGGGGAAACTGTTTTTT; CDR3aa: CASSESATGKLFF
j_gene: TRBJ1-3; v_gene: TRBV28; d_gene: NA; abundance: NA; CDR3nt: TGTGCCAGCAGCCCCCACGGGACTGGAAACACCATATATTTT; CDR3aa: CASSPHGTGNTIYF
j_gene: TRBJ1-1; v_gene: TRBV9; d_gene: NA; abundance: NA; CDR3nt: TGTGCCAGCAGCGTAGCTCCCAACACGAACACTGAAGCTTTCTTT; CDR3aa: CASSVAPNTNTEAFF
j_gene: TRBJ1-5; v_gene: TRBV11-1; d_gene: NA; abundance: NA; CDR3nt: TGTGCCAGCAGCTCGACAGAGAATAGCAATCAGCCCCAGCATTTT; CDR3aa: CASSSTENSNQPQHF
j_gene: TRBJ1-5; v_gene: TRBV19; d_gene: TRBD1; abundance: NA; CDR3nt: TGTGCCAGTACACCTTGGGACAGGGGGCTCAATCAGCCCCAGCATTTT; CDR3aa: CASTPWDRGLNQPQHF
j_gene: TRBJ2-7; v_gene: TRBV10-3; d_gene: TRBD2; abundance: few; CDR3nt: TGTGCCATCAGGGACGGGACTAGCGGTTACGAGCAGTACTTC; CDR3aa: CAIRDGTSGYEQYF
j_gene: TRBJ1-2; v_gene: TRBV28; d_gene: NA; abundance: few; CDR3nt: TGTGCCAGCCAAGGGGGGGGATTATATGGCTACACCTTC; CDR3aa: CASQGGGLYGYTF
j_gene: TRBJ1-2; v_gene: TRBV5-1; d_gene: TRBD1; abundance: NA; CDR3nt: TGCGCCAGCAGCCCTTGGACAGGGGACTATGGCTACACCTTC; CDR3aa: CASSPWTGDYGYTF
j_gene: TRBJ2-4; v_gene: TRBV3-1/TRBV3-2; d_gene: TRBD1; abundance: NA; CDR3nt: TGTGCCAGCAGCCTCGACAGGGCCGCCGTCAGCATTCAGTACTTC; CDR3aa: CASSLDRAAVSIQYF
j_gene: TRBJ2-5; v_gene: TRBV5-4; d_gene: TRBD2; abundance: NA; CDR3nt: TGTGCCAGCAGCTTGGGCAAGCGGGGGGAGGGAGAGACCCAGTACTTC; CDR3aa: CASSLGKRGEGETQYF
j_gene: TRBJ2-7; v_gene: TRBV9; d_gene: NA; abundance: once; CDR3nt: TGTGCCAGCAGCGAGGGGCCGGCGGTCGAGCAGTACTTC; CDR3aa: CASSEGPAVEQYF
j_gene: TRBJ1-6; v_gene: TRBV6-1; d_gene: TRBD1; abundance: once; CDR3nt: TGTGCCAGCAGTGAGGCGGCGGGACAGGGGAATTCACCCCTCCACTTT; CDR3aa: CASSEAAGQGNSPLHF
j_gene: TRBJ1-2; v_gene: TRBV3-1/TRBV3-2; d_gene: NA; abundance: NA; CDR3nt: TGTGCCAGCAGCCAAGGTTACAGTAACTATGGCTACACCTTC; CDR3aa: CASSQGYSNYGYTF
j_gene: TRBJ2-7; v_gene: TRBV2; d_gene: NA; abundance: NA; CDR3nt: TGTGCCAGCAGTGAACACGGGCTAGCAAACGAGCAGTACTTC; CDR3aa: CASSEHGLANEQYF
j_gene: TRBJ2-2; v_gene: TRBV11-2; d_gene: NA; abundance: NA; CDR3nt: TGTGCCAGCAGCGTACAGGGTTCTAACGGGGAGCTGTTTTTT; CDR3aa: CASSVQGSNGELFF
j_gene: TRBJ2-2; v_gene: TRBV5-1; d_gene: TRBD2; abundance: NA; CDR3nt: TGCGCCAGCAGCCGGGGGGACCACAACCGGGAGCTGTTTTTT; CDR3aa: CASSRGDHNRELFF
j_gene: TRBJ2-1; v_gene: TRBV11-3; d_gene: TRBD2; abundance: NA; CDR3nt: TGTGCCAGCAGCTCGGAGCGGGAGGGTAACTACAATGAGCAGTTCTTC; CDR3aa: CASSSEREGNYNEQFF
j_gene: TRBJ1-3; v_gene: TRBV28; d_gene: NA; abundance: NA; CDR3nt: TGTGCCAGCAGTTTCTCGGGGACTGGAAACACCATATATTTT; CDR3aa: CASSFSGTGNTIYF
j_gene: TRBJ1-2; v_gene: TRBV6-5; d_gene: NA; abundance: NA; CDR3nt: TGTGCCAGCAGTCTGGACTGGGCCAACTATGGCTACACCTTC; CDR3aa: CASSLDWANYGYTF
j_gene: TRBJ2-5; v_gene: TRBV9; d_gene: NA; abundance: NA; CDR3nt: TGCTCCTCAGGGGGGCTGGGGGAGACCCAGTACTTC; CDR3aa: CSSGGLGETQYF
j_gene: TRBJ2-3; v_gene: TRBV28; d_gene: NA; abundance: once; CDR3nt: TGTGCCAGCAGTCCTCGGGGAAGATGGTCAGATACGCAGTATTTT; CDR3aa: CASSPRGRWSDTQYF
j_gene: TRBJ1-2; v_gene: TRBV6-5; d_gene: NA; abundance: NA; CDR3nt: TGTGCCAGCAGGGGTCGAGGGCTCAACTATGGCTACACCTTC; CDR3aa: CASRGRGLNYGYTF
j_gene: TRBJ1-2; v_gene: TRBV28; d_gene: TRBD1; abundance: NA; CDR3nt: TGTGCCAGCAGTCACCCCGGGACAGGGGGCTATGGCTACACCTTC; CDR3aa: CASSHPGTGGYGYTF
j_gene: TRBJ1-1; v_gene: TRBV19; d_gene: NA; abundance: few; CDR3nt: TGTGCCAGTAATCTACAGGGTTTATACTCTGAAGCTTTCTTT; CDR3aa: CASNLQGLYSEAFF
j_gene: TRBJ1-6; v_gene: TRBV23-1; d_gene: TRBD1; abundance: NA; CDR3nt: TGCGCCAGCAGTCCCAGGACAGGGCAGTGCCTTCGGATCCTCAATTCACCCCTCCACTTT; CDR3aa: CASSPRTGQCLRILNSPLHF
j_gene: TRBJ2-3; v_gene: TRBV20-1; d_gene: TRBD2; abundance: NA; CDR3nt: TGCAGTGCTAGTTCCGGGACTAGCGGATACACAGATACGCAGTATTTT; CDR3aa: CSASSGTSGYTDTQYF
j_gene: TRBJ2-5; v_gene: TRBV14; d_gene: TRBD2; abundance: NA; CDR3nt: TGTGCCAGCAGCCAAGACTACTCCGGGACTAGCAGGAAGGGAGAGACCCAGTACTTC; CDR3aa: CASSQDYSGTSRKGETQYF
j_gene: TRBJ1-5; v_gene: TRBV19; d_gene: NA; abundance: NA; CDR3nt: TGTGCCAGTAAAACACAGTTAACGGGCAATCAGCCCCAGCATTTT; CDR3aa: CASKTQLTGNQPQHF
j_gene: TRBJ2-3; v_gene: TRBV5-1; d_gene: TRBD2; abundance: NA; CDR3nt: TGCGCCAGCAGCTTGGAGTCGCGGGGGGTTTCAGATACGCAGTATTTT; CDR3aa: CASSLESRGVSDTQYF
j_gene: TRBJ1-2; v_gene: TRBV10-3; d_gene: NA; abundance: NA; CDR3nt: TGTGCCATCAGTGAACCAGGCGTTAACTATGGCTACACCTTC; CDR3aa: CAISEPGVNYGYTF
j_gene: TRBJ2-1; v_gene: TRBV7-3; d_gene: TRBD2; abundance: NA; CDR3nt: TGTGCCAGCAGCCAAAGGGGACTAGGAAACAATGAGCAGTTCTTC; CDR3aa: CASSQRGLGNNEQFF
j_gene: TRBJ2-1; v_gene: TRBV27; d_gene: TRBD2; abundance: NA; CDR3nt: TGTGCCAGCAGTGGGCTAGCGGGAGGGCGGGAGCAGTTCTTC; CDR3aa: CASSGLAGGREQFF
j_gene: TRBJ1-5; v_gene: TRBV29-1; d_gene: TRBD1; abundance: NA; CDR3nt: TGCAGCGTTCGGACAGGGGTGGATCAGCCCCAGCATTTT; CDR3aa: CSVRTGVDQPQHF
j_gene: TRBJ2-4; v_gene: TRBV2; d_gene: TRBD2; abundance: NA; CDR3nt: TGTGCCAGCAGTGAAAGTTTGGGGGGGAAAAACATTCAGTACTTC; CDR3aa: CASSESLGGKNIQYF
j_gene: TRBJ1-1; v_gene: TRBV15; d_gene: NA; abundance: NA; CDR3nt: TGTGCCACCAGGGAGCTACAGGGTCGCGGCGAAGCTTTCTTT; CDR3aa: CATRELQGRGEAFF
j_gene: TRBJ1-1; v_gene: TRBV10-2; d_gene: NA; abundance: NA; CDR3nt: TGCGCCAGCAGAATTAGGGGTGGGGTGGTGGACACTGAAGCTTTCTTT; CDR3aa: CASRIRGGVVDTEAFF
j_gene: TRBJ1-2; v_gene: TRBV12-3/TRBV12-4; d_gene: TRBD1; abundance: NA; CDR3nt: TGTGCCAGCAGCCCAGGGGGCGGGGGCTACACCTTC; CDR3aa: CASSPGGGGYTF
j_gene: TRBJ2-1; v_gene: TRBV5-1; d_gene: NA; abundance: NA; CDR3nt: TGCGCCAGCAGCTTGGGGTCATGGAGGGGACGCTACAATGAGCAGTTCTTC; CDR3aa: CASSLGSWRGRYNEQFF
j_gene: TRBJ1-6; v_gene: TRBV20-1; d_gene: TRBD1; abundance: NA; CDR3nt: TGCAGTGCTAGTTTGGACAGGGGCAATAATTCACCCCTCCACTTT; CDR3aa: CSASLDRGNNSPLHF
j_gene: TRBJ2-5; v_gene: TRBV6-5; d_gene: TRBD2; abundance: once; CDR3nt: TGTGCCAGCAGTTTCAGTAGCGGGTCGAAAGGCGAGACCCAGTACTTC; CDR3aa: CASSFSSGSKGETQYF
j_gene: TRBJ2-5; v_gene: TRBV7-2; d_gene: TRBD2; abundance: few; CDR3nt: TGTGCCAGCAGCTTAGGACTAGCGGAAGAGACCCAGTACTTC; CDR3aa: CASSLGLAEETQYF